This T cell receptor beta chain was recovered during a study of spatial heterogeneity in lung cancer. Findings and caveats of the study: Intratumoral expanded alpha and beta TCR counts were found to track tumor mutation counts. Counts for ubiquitous and regional expanded TCRs went along with ubiquitous and regional nonsynonymous mutations, respectively.

V gave up 6 bases and J gave up 7 bases, with 9 bases separating them. The CDR3 covers 12 residues. A unique molecular identifier was attached to every TCR cDNA molecule. A single record per CDR3 protein comes from TCRdb applying MiXCR to the 5' RACE reads. The sample lists 17,000 or so distinct CDR3 sequences; 5% to 8% were seen once. Time point reported: sample taken at primary tumor resection. Sequencing of whole RNA from tumor, nontumor lung or frozen PBMC involved no sorting. This clonotype was picked up many times. No antigen is known for it. The library was designed around alpha chains, so this beta chain is a stray read whose abundance carries little weight.

The sequence was collected from a male donor with early-stage non-small cell lung cancer. The genes are TRBV12-3 or TRBV12-4 and TRBJ2-2, with TRBD1 as a possible D gene (5 bases). Sequencing used lung tumor tissue, obtained at surgery. This CDR3 is CASRGPDGELFF. The DNA of the CDR3 is TGTGCCAGCAGGGGGCCCGACGGGGAGCTGTTTTTT.